The 18 T cell receptor beta chains in this list originate from one sample, sequenced in a study of CD8+CD57+ T cells in acquired aplastic anemia. Using genomic DNA as the template, TCR beta VDJ and CDR3 profiling was carried out. One entry per CDR3 protein results from TCRdb running MiXCR on the reads. Of more than 150,000 distinct CDR3 sequences in the sample, 40% to 50% were seen once. Patients included in sequencing had previously demonstrated CD8+CD57+ cell expansion by flow cytometry. The sample was sorted CD4+, CD8+, or CD8+CD57+ T cells (not recorded which) from PBMCs. The receptors stem from a human donor with aplastic anemia.

This chain uses TRBV29-1 with TRBJ2-1; 11 bases agree with TRBD2. This CDR3 is 13 amino acids long. V gave up 1 base and J gave up 15 bases; unmatched junction bases: 8. Looked up from germline, CDR1 is SQVTM and CDR2 is ANQGSEA. The CDR3 region has the DNA TGCAGCGTTGAAGTCCTAGCGGGGGGCCATCTGTTCTTC. This gives the protein CSVEVLAGGHLFF.

This clonotype showed up just a few times. This chain connects TRBV7-6 to TRBJ1-1; a weak D match, TRBD1 (5 bases). Germline V lookup: CDR1 SGHVS, CDR2 FNYEAQ. CDR3 length equals 14 residues. V lost 5 bases to trimming and J lost 0 bases, with 10 bases between them. The CDR3 bases are TGTGCCAGCAGCCCCCGGACACTGAACACTGAAGCTTTCTTT. Amino acids: CASSPRTLNTEAFF.

V usage is TRBV7-8 and J usage is TRBJ1-2; D is perhaps TRBD1 (6 bases). The germline V and J ends were trimmed by 7 bases and 4 bases, with 19 bases remaining between them. Looked up from germline, CDR1 is SGHVS and CDR2 is FQNEAQ. CDR3 length: 15 residues. CDR3 in DNA: TGTGCCAGCACAAAAGAGAGGGGGGACCTCTATGGCTACACCTTC. As protein: CASTKERGDLYGYTF.

This clonotype was detected only a few times. The rearrangement joins TRBV9 to TRBJ1-1; a possible D gene is TRBD1 (5 bases). Germline V CDR1 and CDR2: SGDLS, YYNGEE. The V end lost 4 bases, the J end lost 1 base, and 17 bases lay between the germline ends. The length of the CDR3 is 16 residues. The CDR3 here is CASSPVGGFGNTEAFF. Here the CDR3 DNA reads TGTGCCAGCAGCCCCGTGGGGGGATTCGGGAACACTGAAGCTTTCTTT.

The chain uses TRBV5-1 and TRBJ1-6, with 9 bases matching TRBD1. CDR3 length: 15 amino acids. Losses at the gene ends were 6 bases for V and 7 bases for J; bases not matched to a gene: 8. CDR1 SGHRS and CDR2 YFSETQ come from the germline V gene. CDR3 sequence (DNA): TGCGCCAGCATCGCGGGGACAGGGAGGAATTCACCCCTCCACTTT. It is translated as CASIAGTGRNSPLHF.

A word on this clonotype: A much larger clone differs by one base, so this may be a read error. The gene calls are TRBV11-2 and TRBJ2-2, with TRBD2 identical over 8 bases. The CDR3 sequence is 16 residues long. Trimming at V came to 4 bases and at J to 3 bases, leaving 7 bases not matched to a gene. In germline, CDR1 is SGHAT, CDR2 FQNNGV. Here the CDR3 reads CASSSETSVDTGELFF. Written as DNA, the CDR3 is TGTGCCAGCAGCTCCGAGACTAGCGTAGACACCGGGGAGCTGTTTTTT.

This rearrangement joins TRBV15 to TRBJ2-2; D call uncertain. CDR1 LNHNV and CDR2 YYDKDF come from the germline V gene (reference sequence). CDR3 length equals 15 residues. V shed 1 base and J shed 1 base, with 7 bases lying between them. The CDR3 DNA reads as TGTGCCACCAGCAGAGCTGGACGGAACACCGGGGAGCTGTTTTTT. Protein: CATSRAGRNTGELFF.

The V and J genes are TRBV29-1 and TRBJ2-3, with D tentatively TRBD2 (5 bases). The CDR3 is made up of 14 amino acids. The ends were cut back, 3 bases at V and 2 bases at J, with 12 bases in the middle. CDR1 and CDR2 (germline): SQVTM, ANQGSEA. The CDR3 loop reads CSVEGGQSTDTQYF. As DNA, the CDR3 is TGCAGCGTTGAGGGCGGGCAGTCCACAGATACGCAGTATTTT.

The chain joins TRBV20-1 to TRBJ2-1; 7 nucleotides match TRBD1. From germline, CDR1 is DFQATT and CDR2 SNEGSKA (reference sequence). This CDR3 is built from 13 residues. Trimming took 4 bases from V and 6 from J; bases not matched to a gene: 6. As DNA, the CDR3 is TGCAGTGCTACTGGTTCAGGGGGCAATGAGCAGTTCTTC. This sequence encodes CSATGSGGNEQFF.

V usage is TRBV20-1 and J usage is TRBJ2-1; the match to TRBD2 covers 7 bases. Germline trimming cut 0 bases from V and 6 bases from J; bases unmatched to any gene: 5. Germline V gives CDR1 DFQATT, CDR2 SNEGSKA (reference sequence). This CDR3 region has 14 residues. This chain's CDR3 is CSAREWREINEQFF. CDR3 DNA sequence: TGCAGTGCTAGAGAATGGCGGGAGATCAATGAGCAGTTCTTC.

This clonotype was recorded many times. One end of the junction is discordant with germline, which a read error may explain. V is TRBV11-1 and J is TRBJ2-1, with D tentatively TRBD1 or TRBD2 (6 bases each). The germline V gene encodes CDR1 SGHAT and CDR2 FQDESV (reference sequence). The CDR3 is made up of 16 amino acids. CDR3 nucleotide sequence: TGCGCCAGCAGCTTGGGGGGACACACGGTCGGCAATGAGCAGTTCTTC. Protein: CASSLGGHTVGNEQFF. Full variable domain (rest looked up from reference TRBV11-1 and TRBJ2-1): EAEVAQSPRYKITEKSQAVAFWCDPISGHATLYWYRQILGQGPELLVQFQDESVVDDSQLPKDRFSAERLKGVDSTLKIQPAELGDSAMYLCASSLGGHTVGNEQFFGPGTRLTVL.

For this clonotype: The germline gene is not matched at one end of the junction; a read error may be the cause. The V gene is TRBV10-2, the J gene TRBJ2-7, with 10 bases that match TRBD1. Germline assignment: CDR1 WSHSY and CDR2 SAAADI. The CDR3 consists of 13 residues. CDR3 bases: TGTGCCAGCACCGGGACAGGGGTCTTCGAGCAGTACTTC. It translates to CASTGTGVFEQYF.

This clonotype occurred many times. The V gene is TRBV18, the J gene TRBJ2-5; D remains ambiguous. The CDR3 loop spans 14 amino acids. Germline V gene sequence: CDR1 KGHSH, CDR2 LQKENI. V was trimmed by 4 bases and J by 3 bases, leaving 12 bases between them. The CDR3 DNA reads TGTGCCAGCTCACTCGGCCGGTGGGAAGAGACCCAGTACTTC. It codes for CASSLGRWEETQYF.

The chain employs TRBV10-3 and TRBJ1-5; TRBD1 matches at 7 bases. V lost 6 bases and J lost 5; bases outside the gene matches: 4. The CDR3 has 13 amino acids. The germline V gene encodes CDR1 ENHRY and CDR2 SYGVKD. In DNA form, the CDR3 reads TGTGCCATCAGAGACAGGGAAGATCAGCCCCAGCATTTT. Amino acid sequence: CAIRDREDQPQHF.

The chain has TRBV24-1 and TRBJ2-3, with 7 bases fitting TRBD2. V trimming: 1 base; J trimming: 10 bases; junction bases outside the gene matches: 7. The CDR3 is 14 residues long. Germline lookup yields CDR1 KGHDR and CDR2 SFDVKD. The CDR3 sequence is CATSDFPTTSAQYF. CDR3 in DNA: TGTGCCACCAGTGATTTCCCCACTACTAGCGCGCAGTATTTT.

The chain carries TRBV5-1 and TRBJ2-3, with TRBD1 identical over 7 bases. The germline V gene encodes CDR1 SGHRS and CDR2 YFSETQ. V dropped 3 bases and J dropped 4; count of bases not matched to a gene: 8. The CDR3 loop spans 15 amino acids. CDR3 sequence: CASSSGQMYADTQYF. CDR3 nucleotides: TGCGCCAGCAGCTCGGGACAGATGTATGCAGATACGCAGTATTTT.

This clonotype showed up many times. The rearrangement joins TRBV6-2 or TRBV6-3 to TRBJ1-2, with D possibly matching TRBD1 (5 bases). The V and J ends lost 4 bases and 4 bases respectively, with 7 bases between them. This CDR3 has 12 amino acids. Germline CDR1 is MNHEY and CDR2 is SVGEGT. In nucleotides, the CDR3 is TGTGCCAGCAGTTTTGACAGCTATGGCTACACCTTC. The encoded protein is CASSFDSYGYTF.

This clonotype has ten or more counts. CDR3 nucleotide sequence: TGTGCCAGCAGTTTGCAAGGGAACAATGAGCAGTTCTTC. This translates into CASSLQGNNEQFF. The chain couples TRBV12-3 or TRBV12-4 to TRBJ2-1, with D unclear. The CDR3 covers 13 residues. The germline V and J ends were trimmed by 3 bases and 5 bases, with 8 bases remaining between them.